The next 14 T cell receptor beta chains were all read from a single sample in a study of T cells after yellow fever vaccination. TCRdb analysed the 5' RACE reads with MiXCR anew, one entry per CDR3 protein. Among 450,000 to 650,000 distinct CDR3 sequences listed, roughly 13% were seen once. Here the sequenced sample was PBMCs, taken on the day of the yellow fever booster vaccination. The receptor set was obtained from a young man who received the YFV17D yellow fever vaccine.

The rearrangement uses TRBV4-3 and TRBJ2-3; 7 bases are a match to TRBD2. Germline V lookup: CDR1 LGHNA, CDR2 YSLEER. J lost 0 bases, V lost 3 bases, and 9 bases had no gene match. This CDR3 has 17 amino acids. This CDR3 reads CASSQGHSGFSTDTQYF. DNA for the CDR3: TGCGCCAGCAGCCAGGGCCATAGCGGGTTTAGCACAGATACGCAGTATTTT.

The V gene is TRBV4-1, the J gene TRBJ2-2; TRBD2 agrees at 8 bases. Germline V gene sequence: CDR1 MGHRA, CDR2 YSYEKL. V shed 0 bases, J shed 5 bases, and the junction held 8 bases outside the gene matches. The length of the CDR3 is 17 residues. The CDR3 bases are TGCGCCAGCAGCCAAGATAGGGGACTAGTCCTTACCGGGGAGCTGTTTTTT. It is translated as CASSQDRGLVLTGELFF.

V usage is TRBV7-8 and J usage is TRBJ2-1, with unresolved D. Deletions cut 2 bases from V and 8 bases from J, with 10 bases between. Germline V gene lookup returns CDR1 SGHVS and CDR2 FQNEAQ. The CDR3 runs to 13 residues. Here the CDR3 DNA reads TGTGCCAGCAGCTTATGGTATGGGGATGAGCAGTTCTTC. This codes for CASSLWYGDEQFF.

In this sample, this clonotype turned up a few times. The chain is built from TRBV29-1 and TRBJ1-3; D is uncertain. Trimming pared 4 bases from V and 0 bases from J, leaving 10 bases between. This CDR3 spans 14 amino acids. Germline-derived CDR1 and CDR2 are SQVTM and ANQGSEA. The DNA of the CDR3 is TGCAGCGTTGGGGTAGTCGGCTCTGGAAACACCATATATTTT. Encoded protein: CSVGVVGSGNTIYF.

The rearrangement links TRBV19 to TRBJ2-3; 8 positions agree with TRBD1. The CDR3 has 14 amino acids. The J segment lost 6 bases and the V segment lost 5 bases, leaving 7 bases of the junction unmatched. The germline gives CDR1 LNHDA, CDR2 SQIVND (reference sequence). For the CDR3, the DNA is TGTGCCAGTAGTCCTTGGACAGGGCCCGATACGCAGTATTTT. Its translation is CASSPWTGPDTQYF.

This clonotype was picked up a small number of times. The chain joins TRBV5-1 to TRBJ1-1; no firm D call. The CDR3 extends over 14 amino acids. Trimming took 0 bases from V and 4 from J, leaving 10 bases between them. Germline V gene data show CDR1 as SGHRS and CDR2 as YFSETQ. CDR3 in DNA: TGCGCCAGCAGCTTGGATTCAAGTGGCACTGAAGCTTTCTTT. Its translation: CASSLDSSGTEAFF. The variable domain in full, with the rest retrieved from reference TRBV5-1 and TRBJ1-1, is KAGVTQTPRYLIKTRGQQVTLSCSPISGHRSVSWYQQTPGQGLQFLFEYFSETQRNKGNFPGRFSGRQFSNSRSEMNVSTLELGDSALYLCASSLDSSGTEAFFGQGTRLTVV.

This clonotype has a handful of counts. The V and J genes are TRBV27 and TRBJ1-2, with D perhaps TRBD1 (5 bases). Germline V gene sequence: CDR1 MNHEY, CDR2 SMNVEV (reference sequence). There are 14 residues in the CDR3. Trimming shortened V by 3 bases and J by 7 bases, and 15 bases separated the two germline ends. The DNA of the CDR3 is TGTGCCAGCAGTTTCAGGGCCGGGAACGGTGGCTACACCTTC. The encoded protein is CASSFRAGNGGYTF.

The V call is TRBV28, the J call TRBJ1-5; D may be TRBD1 (5 bases). Trimming took off 6 bases at V and 0 bases at J, with 12 bases between the two ends. From germline, CDR1 is MDHEN and CDR2 SYDVKM. This CDR3 spans 15 amino acids. CDR3 sequence (DNA): TGTGCCAGCAGGGTAGACAGTGATAGCAATCAGCCCCAGCATTTT. It is translated as CASRVDSDSNQPQHF.

The chain has TRBV10-3 and TRBJ2-6; D uncertain. This CDR3 is built from 16 residues. The V gene's germline CDR1 is ENHRY and CDR2 SYGVKD. The V end was cut by 0 bases, the J end by 2 bases, with 8 bases between. The CDR3 is CAISESLDPGANVLTF. CDR3 DNA sequence: TGTGCCATCAGTGAGTCGTTGGATCCTGGGGCCAACGTCCTGACTTTC.

The chain joins TRBV20-1 to TRBJ2-5; D is perhaps TRBD1 (6 bases). The germline V gene encodes CDR1 DFQATT and CDR2 SNEGSKA (reference sequence). Between the trimmed V and J ends, which lost 6 bases and 3 bases, there was a span of 17 bases. The CDR3 covers 14 residues. CDR3 bases: TGCAGTGCAACCCGGGACATCTACGAAGAGACCCAGTACTTC. It translates to CSATRDIYEETQYF.

The rearrangement uses TRBV28 and TRBJ2-6, with D hard to call. Germline assignment: CDR1 MDHEN and CDR2 SYDVKM. This CDR3 region has 14 residues. V gave up 6 bases and J gave up 0 bases, with 6 bases separating them. In DNA, the CDR3 is TGTGCCAGCAGGCAGACCTCTGGGGCCAACGTCCTGACTTTC. It yields the protein CASRQTSGANVLTF.

There are a few counts of this clonotype. The chain has TRBV6-2 or TRBV6-3 and TRBJ2-4; 8 bases map to TRBD2. This CDR3 spans 14 amino acids. Per the germline V gene, CDR1 is MNHEY and CDR2 is SVGEGT. The trim removed 6 bases at V and 7 bases at J, leaving 8 bases unmatched. DNA of the CDR3: TGTGCCAGCAGCCGGAGCGGGAGTAGTAACATTCAGTACTTC. Its protein is CASSRSGSSNIQYF.

In this sample, this clonotype turned up a few times. The chain joins TRBV6-5 to TRBJ2-5, with 7 bases identical to TRBD1. Germline CDR1 MNHEY, CDR2 SVGAGI. The trim removed 4 bases at V and 4 bases at J, leaving 12 bases unmatched. The CDR3 totals 16 residues. The CDR3 region is CASSSSPQGWRETQYF. DNA for the CDR3: TGTGCCAGCAGTTCCAGCCCACAGGGGTGGAGAGAGACCCAGTACTTC.

The chain recombines TRBV21-1 with TRBJ2-1; TRBD1, the table's D call, was not compared with the DNA. TRBV21-1 is a recognized pseudogene. The CDR3 extends over 19 amino acids. CDR3 sequence reads: CASPLIWTLGSEILNEQFF. The CDR3, as DNA: TGTGCCAGCCCCCTTATCTGGACATTGGGTTCCGAAATTCTCAATGAGCAGTTCTTC.